This T cell receptor beta chain originates from a study of neurological immune-mediated disorders. CDR3 length equals 15 residues. Germline loops: CDR1 SGHDT, CDR2 YYEEEE. In this sample, this clonotype turned up many times. As yet, its antigen is unknown. The junction and the germline gene differ at one end; a read error may be behind it. Study-wide points: HTLV-1-associated myelopathy had the most TCR clonal expansion, and multiple sclerosis had the least, less than healthy controls. Across subjects, expanded clones had no CDR3 amino acid sequences in common, pointing to private repertoires in all groups.

cDNA was made by 5'RACE with 10-nucleotide random UMIs. TCRdb passed the 5' RACE reads through MiXCR, listing each CDR3 protein once. The sample yields some 57,000 distinct CDR3 sequences, roughly 3.5% seen once. This receptor was identified in an older woman with multiple sclerosis. The gene calls are TRBV5-6 and TRBJ1-3; D is possibly TRBD1 (5 bases). The sequencing input was PBMCs. CDR3 residues: CASSFNQGPGNTIYF. CDR3 sequence (DNA): TGTGCCAGCAGCTTCAATCAGGGACCTGGCAACACCATATATTTT.